These T cell receptor beta chains were read from a single sample in a study of identical twins. One entry per CDR3 protein, called by TCRdb with MiXCR from the 5' RACE reads. Altogether 700,000 or so distinct CDR3 sequences are present, under 9% being singletons, with the ten largest covering around 0.98%. The same sample was also studied in work on yellow fever vaccine responses in identical twins.

Sequencing was done on a sample of PBMCs. Every receptor here comes from a woman between 18 and 29 years old in good health. The CDR3 runs from the conserved cysteine through the conserved F or W. Fields, in order: clone size, V gene, D gene, J gene, CDR3 protein, CDR3 DNA. A D gene is named only where the DNA matches it firmly. Clone size appears in some rows only: once, few, many, or a class for an expanded clone.

>many|TRBV12-3/TRBV12-4|.|TRBJ2-2
CASRRPGSTGELFF
TGTGCCAGCAGAAGACCCGGAAGCACCGGGGAGCTGTTTTTT
>.|TRBV10-3|.|TRBJ2-7
CASRDNLNYEQYF
TGTGCCAGCCGGGACAACTTAAACTACGAGCAGTACTTC
>many|TRBV29-1|TRBD2|TRBJ2-1
CSVEGLAGVRYNEQFF
TGCAGCGTTGAAGGATTAGCGGGAGTAAGGTACAATGAGCAGTTCTTC
>few|TRBV7-9|.|TRBJ1-2
CASSTQGRFDTF
TGTGCCAGCAGCACACAGGGACGATTCGACACCTTC
>few|TRBV4-1|TRBD1|TRBJ2-7
CASSQAGTGVHEQYF
TGCGCCAGCAGCCAAGCCGGGACAGGGGTGCACGAGCAGTACTTC
>few|TRBV27|.|TRBJ1-2
CASTTSPGANYGYTF
TGTGCCAGCACCACGTCTCCGGGAGCAAACTATGGCTACACCTTC
>few|TRBV7-2|.|TRBJ1-3
CASRSAATGNTIYF
TGTGCCAGCAGAAGCGCAGCAACTGGAAACACCATATATTTT
>.|TRBV10-2|.|TRBJ2-7
CATTRGQEYEQYF
TGCGCCACCACCAGGGGACAAGAGTACGAGCAGTACTTC
>.|TRBV27|TRBD2|TRBJ2-5
CASSGSGGVEETQYF
TGTGCCAGCAGTGGTAGCGGGGGGGTTGAAGAGACCCAGTACTTC
>many|TRBV6-1|.|TRBJ2-7
CASSPGRKGDEQYF
TGTGCCAGCAGTCCCGGACGTAAGGGAGACGAGCAGTACTTC
>.|TRBV30|.|TRBJ2-1
CAWSVRLGDEQFF
TGTGCCTGGAGTGTCAGGCTTGGGGATGAGCAGTTCTTC
>once|TRBV28|.|TRBJ1-2
CASSKDRFGYGYTF
TGTGCCAGCAGTAAAGACAGGTTTGGGTATGGCTACACCTTC
>many|TRBV5-1|.|TRBJ2-7
CASRYIQSGSSYEQYF
TGCGCCAGCAGATATATACAGTCGGGGAGCTCCTACGAGCAGTACTTC
>.|TRBV3-1|TRBD2|TRBJ2-6
CASGLAGSSGANVLTF
TGTGCCAGCGGACTAGCGGGGAGCTCTGGGGCCAACGTCCTGACTTTC
>few|TRBV9|.|TRBJ2-1
CASSPQPSPGSNEQFF
TGTGCCAGCAGCCCCCAGCCCTCGCCGGGATCCAATGAGCAGTTCTTC
>few|TRBV29-1|.|TRBJ2-5
CSVERGARGKETQYF
TGCAGCGTTGAAAGGGGGGCGAGGGGCAAAGAGACCCAGTACTTC
>few|TRBV5-1|TRBD2|TRBJ2-3
CASSSVAGGSTDTQYF
TGCGCCAGCAGCTCGGTAGCGGGAGGAAGCACAGATACGCAGTATTTT
>.|TRBV7-9|TRBD2|TRBJ2-1
CASSLPPGLELFF
TGTGCCAGCAGCTTACCCCCCGGACTAGAGTTGTTCTTC
>many|TRBV6-2/TRBV6-3|.|TRBJ2-3
CASSFQISTDTQYF
TGTGCCAGCAGTTTTCAGATTAGCACAGATACGCAGTATTTT
>.|TRBV11-2|.|TRBJ2-5
CASSLYRTEYQETQYF
TGTGCCAGCAGCTTATATAGGACCGAGTACCAAGAGACCCAGTACTTC
>.|TRBV6-5|.|TRBJ1-1
CASSSVDSLNTEAFF
TGTGCCAGCAGTTCTGTCGACAGCCTGAACACTGAAGCTTTCTTT
>.|TRBV7-2|TRBD2|TRBJ2-5
CASSLWGGSETQYF
TGTGCCAGCAGTCTCTGGGGCGGGAGTGAGACCCAGTACTTC
>few|TRBV28|.|TRBJ1-4
CAEHGGFGEKLFF
TGTGCCGAACACGGGGGATTTGGAGAAAAACTGTTTTTT
>.|TRBV28|.|TRBJ2-1
CASSLGQTAINEQFF
TGTGCCAGCTCCCTGGGGCAGACCGCAATTAATGAGCAGTTCTTC
>few|TRBV6-5|.|TRBJ2-7
CASSYVRGSLLKHEQYF
TGTGCCAGCAGTTATGTTCGGGGGTCCCTTCTCAAGCACGAGCAGTACTTC
>.|TRBV11-2|.|TRBJ2-6
CASSLGRQTGGGANVLTF
TGTGCCAGCAGCTTAGGCCGACAGACCGGCGGTGGGGCCAACGTCCTGACTTTC
>few|TRBV12-3/TRBV12-4|TRBD2|TRBJ2-2
CASTDVRLAGGPGELFF
TGTGCCAGCACCGACGTCCGACTAGCGGGGGGCCCCGGGGAGCTGTTTTTT
>.|TRBV19|.|TRBJ2-1
CASSITAGPYNEQFF
TGTGCCAGTAGTATAACGGCAGGACCCTACAATGAGCAGTTCTTC
>few|TRBV7-9|.|TRBJ2-7
CASSLARNEQYF
TGTGCCAGCAGCTTAGCGAGGAACGAGCAGTACTTC
>many|TRBV25-1|TRBD2|TRBJ2-5
CASSDSRGVGETQYF
TGTGCCAGCAGTGATTCACGGGGGGTTGGAGAGACCCAGTACTTC
>.|TRBV28|.|TRBJ1-6
CASSSHSPLHF
TGTGCCAGCAGTTCCCATTCACCCCTCCACTTT
>.|TRBV2|.|TRBJ2-2
CASKYIGGNTGELFF
TGTGCCAGCAAGTATATAGGAGGCAACACCGGGGAGCTGTTTTTT
>few|TRBV27|.|TRBJ2-7
CASSLGHPPYEQYF
TGTGCCAGCAGTTTAGGACACCCGCCCTACGAGCAGTACTTC
>.|TRBV29-1|TRBD1|TRBJ2-7
CSVAPGQGWDEQYF
TGCAGCGTGGCACCGGGACAGGGATGGGACGAGCAGTACTTC